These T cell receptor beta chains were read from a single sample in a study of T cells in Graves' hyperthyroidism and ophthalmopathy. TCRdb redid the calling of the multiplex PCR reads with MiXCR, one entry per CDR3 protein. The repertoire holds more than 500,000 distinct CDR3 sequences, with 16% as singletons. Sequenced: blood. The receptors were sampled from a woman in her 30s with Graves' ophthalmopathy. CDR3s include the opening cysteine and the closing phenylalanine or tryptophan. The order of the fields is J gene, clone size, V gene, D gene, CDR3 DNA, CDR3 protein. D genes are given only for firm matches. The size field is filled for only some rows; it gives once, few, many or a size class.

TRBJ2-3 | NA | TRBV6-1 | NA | TGTGCCAGCAGACCCCGGTCTGGGGGGCACATTAACACAGATACGCAGTATTTT | CASRPRSGGHINTDTQYF
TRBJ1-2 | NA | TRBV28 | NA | TGTGCCAGCAGTGCCGGTCTGGGTCCATACTATGGCTACACCTTC | CASSAGLGPYYGYTF
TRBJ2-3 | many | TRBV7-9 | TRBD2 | TGTGCCAGCAGCTTGGCGGGAGGGGACACAGATACGCAGTATTTT | CASSLAGGDTDTQYF
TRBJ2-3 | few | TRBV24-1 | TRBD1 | TGTGCCACCAGTGACCCTGGACAGGGATGGGGCACAGATACGCAGTATTTT | CATSDPGQGWGTDTQYF
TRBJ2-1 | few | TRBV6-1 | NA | TGTGCCAGCAGTGCCCAGCAGTTCTTC | CASSAQQFF
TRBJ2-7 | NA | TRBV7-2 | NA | TGTGCCAGCAGCTTTCAGGAGAGCTCCTACGAGCAGTACTTC | CASSFQESSYEQYF
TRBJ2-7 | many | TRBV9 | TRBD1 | TGTGCCAGCAGCGTAACTGGGACAGGGCTCTACGAGCAGTACTTC | CASSVTGTGLYEQYF
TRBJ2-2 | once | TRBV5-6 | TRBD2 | TGTGCCAGCAGCCCGCGGGGACTACAAACCGACAACACCGGGGAGCTGTTTTTT | CASSPRGLQTDNTGELFF
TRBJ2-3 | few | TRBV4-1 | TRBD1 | TGCGCCAGCAGCCATCACCAGGGGGCTCCAGATACGCAGTATTTT | CASSHHQGAPDTQYF
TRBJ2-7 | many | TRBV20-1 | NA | TGCAGTGCTGGGGACTACGAGCAGTACTTC | CSAGDYEQYF
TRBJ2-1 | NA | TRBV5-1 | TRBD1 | TGCGCCAGCAGTTTGACAGGGGCGGGGGAGCAGTTCTTC | CASSLTGAGEQFF
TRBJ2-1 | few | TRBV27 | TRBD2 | TGTGCCAGCAGACTAGCGGCAGTATCCTACAATGAGCAGTTCTTC | CASRLAAVSYNEQFF
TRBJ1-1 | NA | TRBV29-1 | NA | TGCAGCGTTAGAATCCGGAAGGACACTGAAGCTTTCTTT | CSVRIRKDTEAFF
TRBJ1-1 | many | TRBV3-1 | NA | TGTGCCAGCAGCCATGGTGCGGGGCGGGGCACTGAAGCTTTCTTT | CASSHGAGRGTEAFF